These T cell receptor beta chains were read from a single sample in a study of blood T cells in healthy people across ages. TCRdb reanalysed the 5' RACE reads using MiXCR and keeps one entry per CDR3 protein. Of 800,000 to 950,000 distinct CDR3 sequences in the sample, under 40% were seen once. Sequencing was done on a sample of blood. The receptors originated from a man aged 18 to 29 in good health. Each CDR3 is given with its conserved first and last residue. Rows give clone size only sometimes, using once, few, many, or a class for an expanded clone.

>TRBV11-2|NA|17|NA
CASSLNPGGSSYNEQYF
>TRBV12-3/TRBV12-4|TRBJ1-2|14|NA
CASSLGGGIYGYTF
>TRBV12-3/TRBV12-4|TRBJ2-3|14|NA
CASSRGDPTDTQYF
>TRBV20-1|NA|15|NA
CSAEPRDRVTYEQYF
>TRBV5-1|TRBJ1-2|12|few
CASSSTLYGYTF
>TRBV29-1|TRBJ1-2|12|few
CSVEGRHYGYTF
>TRBV20-1|TRBJ2-1|19|NA
CSATTEGQGQSGSNNEQFF
>TRBV12-3/TRBV12-4|TRBJ2-5|15|many
CASSHGQGDAETQYF
>TRBV7-9|TRBJ2-4|13|NA
CASSLSVGWEQYF
>TRBV12-3/TRBV12-4|TRBJ1-1|15|NA
CASSLSTGGGTEAFF
>TRBV6-2/TRBV6-3|TRBJ1-2|15|many
CASSYPDPKPRGYTF
>TRBV12-3/TRBV12-4|TRBJ2-5|14|many
CASSWTGGGETQYF
>TRBV6-6|TRBJ2-1|16|few
CASSFRGVGFGNEQFF
>TRBV6-5|TRBJ1-1|15|few
CASSWSEGAETEAFF
>TRBV7-8|TRBJ2-4|17|few
CASSLARTAVAKNIQYF
>TRBV5-1|TRBJ1-1|13|NA
CASTFDQEDEAFF
>TRBV7-6|TRBJ2-3|17|NA
CASSLIVRGQTRDTQYF
>TRBV5-1|TRBJ1-6|15|NA
CASSAGGTNNSPLHF
>TRBV3-1|TRBJ2-6|15|NA
CLGRTVDSGANVLTF
>TRBV20-1|TRBJ2-3|12|few
CSAIRGPDTQYF
>TRBV6-1|TRBJ2-7|15|few
CASSEPGTGRYALYF
>TRBV12-3/TRBV12-4|TRBJ2-5|14|few
CASSWEGLKETQYF
>TRBV25-1|TRBJ1-2|15|NA
CASSETPGTGLGYTF
>TRBV5-1|TRBJ2-7|14|few
CASSSGTGVDEQYF
>TRBV4-2|TRBJ2-1|16|many
CASSQDGVGSYNEQFF
>TRBV7-2|TRBJ1-2|15|NA
CASSPWDTANYGYTF
>TRBV2|TRBJ1-2|12|many
CASSARGRVYTF
>TRBV29-1|TRBJ1-1|11|NA
CSVVEQNEAFF
>TRBV5-5|TRBJ1-1|15|NA
CASSSGHTLNTEAFF
>TRBV20-1|TRBJ2-4|20|NA
CSARESGTSGGGLAKNIQYF
>TRBV12-3/TRBV12-4|TRBJ1-1|13|NA
CAGRPTLNTEAFF
>TRBV13|TRBJ2-1|19|many
CASTPGVSGGPISYNEQFF
>TRBV4-3|NA|12|NA
CASSQDRDIQYF
>TRBV12-3/TRBV12-4|TRBJ2-7|14|many
CASSDPVRGNEQYF
>TRBV5-1|TRBJ1-5|15|NA
CAGSLSRGINQPQHF
>TRBV6-2/TRBV6-3|TRBJ2-7|15|NA
CASSPGLEPHYEQYF
>TRBV20-1|TRBJ1-2|14|NA
CSARDSRGFDGYTF
>TRBV15|TRBJ1-5|17|NA
CATSSPQTIYSNQPQHF
>TRBV20-1|TRBJ1-2|12|NA
CSASTTGNGYTF
>TRBV5-1|TRBJ2-3|15|NA
CASSFRGQGADTQYF
>TRBV4-3|TRBJ2-3|15|NA
CASSLRDRVQDTQYF
>TRBV6-2/TRBV6-3|TRBJ2-4|14|NA
CASTLAGGVNEQYF
>TRBV30|NA|14|NA
CAWSVRRQGHEQYF
>TRBV4-3|TRBJ2-1|16|once
CASSQDRAGGKFEQFF
>TRBV29-1|TRBJ2-3|12|NA
CSAGRDSDTQYF
>TRBV14|TRBJ1-5|13|few
CASSQDYNQPQHF
>TRBV20-1|TRBJ2-7|17|NA
CSARELWFSGGSYEQYF
>TRBV9|TRBJ1-2|17|NA
CASSGGPWEGSNYVYTF
>TRBV12-3/TRBV12-4|TRBJ1-1|14|few
CASSSFRAGTEAFF
>TRBV7-9|TRBJ2-1|15|few
CASSRSGREYNEQFF
>TRBV4-1|TRBJ2-5|15|NA
CASSHLTTNQETQYF
>TRBV11-1|TRBJ2-3|16|NA
CASSRNPGTRADTQYF
>TRBV21-1|TRBJ1-2|13|NA
CASSRVPSYGYTF
>TRBV5-1|TRBJ1-1|15|NA
CASSLVQGASTEAFF